The next 25 T cell receptor beta chains were all read from a single sample in a study of CXCR3-negative and CXCR3-positive naive CD8 T cells. cDNA libraries for TRB were generated by 5' RACE incorporating UMI labels. TCRdb re-called the 5' RACE reads and shows each CDR3 protein once, DNA omitted. The specimen's table records about 42,000 distinct CDR3 sequences. The sample consisted of naive CXCR3- CD8+ T cells from blood. Specified subset: CD45RO-CCR7+CD27+CD95- naive CD8+ T cells lacking CXCR3 (TNR3-). The source of these receptors is a human donor in good health. Some clones in this sample may be carry-over from other donors' samples.

V and J are TRBV10-1 and TRBJ1-2. This CDR3 is 13 amino acids long. Germline V CDR1 and CDR2: WNHNN, SYGVQD (reference sequence). The CDR3 loop is CASSDGPGHGYTF.

The chain joins TRBV29-1 to TRBJ2-2; TCRdb lists TRBD2, though no DNA is available to test this call. Germline V lookup: CDR1 SQVTM, CDR2 ANQGSEA. The CDR3 covers 13 residues. The CDR3 is CSVEAGRAGELFF.

The chain links TRBV5-1 to TRBJ2-7; the D call of TRBD1 rests on TCRdb alone, since no DNA is present to check it. Germline CDR1 reads SGHRS; CDR2 reads YFSETQ. The CDR3 length is 15 residues. The CDR3 protein is CASSVRSPPTYEQYF.

V usage is TRBV6-4 and J usage is TRBJ2-3; the TCRdb D gene call, TRBD1, has no DNA to confirm it. Germline V gives CDR1 MRHNA, CDR2 SNTAGT. The CDR3 has 15 amino acids. The CDR3 loop reads CASSDSQGATDTQYF.

The V gene is TRBV14, the J gene TRBJ2-1; TCRdb reports TRBD2, a call that lacks DNA to check it against. The germline gives CDR1 SGHDN, CDR2 FVKESK. The CDR3 runs 14 residues. The CDR3 loop reads CASSRNPAVKRQVF.

The J gene is TRBJ2-1, the V gene TRBV5-1; TCRdb indicates TRBD2, and absent DNA this call remains unverified. The CDR3 length is 15 residues. CDR1 is SGHRS and CDR2 is YFSETQ in the germline V gene. The CDR3 sequence is CASRFTRGPYNEQFF.

CDR3 residues: CASSLDGGGLSNSEAFF. The V and J genes are TRBV7-9 and TRBJ1-1. The CDR3 is 17 residues long. Germline V gene sequence: CDR1 SEHNR, CDR2 FQNEAQ (reference sequence).

The gene calls are TRBV27 and TRBJ2-1; TCRdb's D call, TRBD2, is unchecked because there is no DNA. Germline lookup yields CDR1 MNHEY and CDR2 SMNVEV (reference sequence). The CDR3 is 14 residues long. The CDR3 protein is CASSFGRVYNEQFF.

The gene calls are TRBV20-1 and TRBJ2-3; the TCRdb call, TRBD2, lacks DNA for checking. Looked up from germline, CDR1 is DFQATT and CDR2 is SNEGSKA (reference sequence). This CDR3 contains 14 residues. CDR3: CSADPGTTTDTQYF.

The CDR3 loop is CASSELAGYNEQFF. This chain uses TRBV28 with TRBJ2-1; TCRdb's assignment of TRBD2 cannot be checked, as there is no DNA. This CDR3 has 14 residues. Germline loops: CDR1 MDHEN, CDR2 SYDVKM.

The chain carries TRBV29-1 and TRBJ2-5; TCRdb names TRBD2, which stays unverified in the absence of DNA. The germline gives CDR1 SQVTM, CDR2 ANQGSEA. The CDR3 has 13 residues. CDR3 sequence: CSGSGGHPETQYF.

This chain joins TRBV25-1 and TRBJ1-1. Germline CDR1 and CDR2: MGHDK and SYGVNS. CDR3 size: 15 residues. The CDR3 spells CASSPDLLGNTEAFF.

This chain joins TRBV20-1 and TRBJ2-7. Per germline, CDR1 DFQATT and CDR2 SNEGSKA (reference sequence). This CDR3 has 13 residues. CDR3 in amino acids: CSARLTISYEQYF.

V and J are TRBV7-6 and TRBJ2-7. Germline CDR1 reads SGHVS; CDR2 reads FNYEAQ. CDR3 length equals 13 residues. Here the CDR3 reads CASSLGLKAEQYF. Full variable domain (remainder filled in from reference TRBV7-6 and TRBJ2-7): GAGVSQSPRYKVTKRGQDVALRCDPISGHVSLYWYRQALGQGPEFLTYFNYEAQQDKSGLPNDRFSAERPEGSISTLTIQRTEQRDSAMYRCASSLGLKAEQYFGPGTRLTVT.

The CDR3 sequence: CASSRVATNEKLFF. The chain is built from TRBV12-3 or TRBV12-4 and TRBJ1-4. This CDR3 contains 14 residues.

This chain links TRBV18 with TRBJ2-7; TCRdb returns TRBD2, unconfirmable since there is no DNA. CDR3 size: 18 residues. Germline V lookup: CDR1 KGHSH, CDR2 LQKENI. The CDR3: CASSSPPHSGGGADEQYF.

The chain joins TRBV11-3 to TRBJ2-3; absent DNA, TCRdb's TRBD2 call cannot be checked. The CDR3 covers 19 residues. Germline loops: CDR1 SGHNT, CDR2 YENEEA. This chain's CDR3 is CASSLYPGLAGGRADTQYF.

The rearrangement uses TRBV20-1 and TRBJ1-2; checking the TCRdb D call of TRBD1 is not possible without DNA. CDR3 length: 15 residues. Germline values: CDR1 DFQATT, CDR2 SNEGSKA (reference sequence). CDR3 residues: CSARDQGAFDYGYTF.

V is TRBV29-1 and J is TRBJ1-2; TCRdb selects TRBD1, and the lack of DNA leaves this call unchecked. Looked up from germline, CDR1 is SQVTM and CDR2 is ANQGSEA. The CDR3 has 14 residues. This CDR3 is CSVSPGTGNDGYTF.

The J gene is TRBJ2-7, the V gene TRBV20-1. The germline V gene encodes CDR1 DFQATT and CDR2 SNEGSKA (reference sequence). The CDR3 is 11 residues long. The CDR3 loop reads CSASESYEQYF.

The genes are TRBV14 and TRBJ2-5; the TCRdb call, TRBD1, lacks DNA for checking. CDR1 and CDR2 (germline): SGHDN, FVKESK. The CDR3 runs 15 residues. This chain's CDR3 is CASSQGDHRRETQYF. Supplemented by reference TRBV14 and TRBJ2-5, the full variable domain reads EAGVTQFPSHSVIEKGQTVTLRCDPISGHDNLYWYRRVMGKEIKFLLHFVKESKQDESGMPNNRFLAERTGGTYSTLKVQPAELEDSGVYFCASSQGDHRRETQYFGPGTRLLVL.

Here the CDR3 reads CASSHASSSYNEQFF. The chain links TRBV14 to TRBJ2-1. Germline V gene lookup returns CDR1 SGHDN and CDR2 FVKESK. CDR3 size: 15 residues. Together with reference TRBV14 and TRBJ2-1, the CDR3 gives the full variable domain: EAGVTQFPSHSVIEKGQTVTLRCDPISGHDNLYWYRRVMGKEIKFLLHFVKESKQDESGMPNNRFLAERTGGTYSTLKVQPAELEDSGVYFCASSHASSSYNEQFFGPGTRLTVL.

The chain employs TRBV13 and TRBJ1-1; as DNA is missing, the TRBD1 call by TCRdb cannot be tested. The germline V gene encodes CDR1 PRHDT and CDR2 FYEKMQ (reference sequence). The CDR3 loop spans 17 amino acids. The CDR3 loop is CASSEGGPIYLNTEAFF.

The rearrangement links TRBV7-9 to TRBJ2-7; TCRdb designates TRBD2, a call that cannot be tested without DNA. Germline CDR1 SEHNR, CDR2 FQNEAQ (reference sequence). The CDR3 has 15 residues. CDR3 in amino acids: CASSPGLAGAGEQYF. Using reference TRBV7-9 and TRBJ2-7 for the parts outside the CDR3, the full variable domain is DTGVSQNPRHKITKRGQNVTFRCDPISEHNRLYWYRQTLGQGPEFLTYFQNEAQLEKSRLLSDRFSAERPKGSFSTLEIQRTEQGDSAMYLCASSPGLAGAGEQYFGPGTRLTVT.

The CDR3 here is CSAMDNTEAFF. The chain joins TRBV20-1 to TRBJ1-1. CDR3 length equals 11 residues. Per the germline V gene, CDR1 is DFQATT and CDR2 is SNEGSKA (reference sequence).